This passage covers 6 T cell receptor beta chains from one sample sequenced in a study of identical twins. One entry per CDR3 protein results from TCRdb running MiXCR on the 5' RACE reads. The table includes some 240,000 distinct CDR3 sequences, 6.5% to 9.5% detected once. A further study also used this sample, focusing on yellow fever vaccine responses in identical twins.

Input material: CD8+ T cells sorted from blood. Source of these receptors: a woman between 18 and 29 years old in good health.

This clonotype was observed many times. CDR3 sequence reads: CASSDDTPGTDGYTF. For the CDR3, the DNA is TGCGCCAGCAGCGACGATACTCCCGGGACAGATGGCTACACCTTC. The genes are TRBV5-1 and TRBJ1-2, with TRBD1 identical over 7 bases. J was trimmed by 6 bases and V by 4 bases; bases with no gene match: 12. The germline V gene encodes CDR1 SGHRS and CDR2 YFSETQ. The CDR3 is made up of 15 amino acids.

In this sample, this clonotype turned up many times. The DNA of the CDR3 is TGCAGCGTTGTGATGATGCACCATGAGCAGTTCTTC. Protein product: CSVVMMHHEQFF. This sequence joins TRBV29-1 and TRBJ2-1; D remains ambiguous. The CDR3 covers 12 residues. V lost 4 bases, J lost 8 bases, and 12 bases lay in between. CDR1 and CDR2 (germline): SQVTM, ANQGSEA.

This clonotype was picked up a small number of times. The genes are TRBV6-1 and TRBJ2-7; D is perhaps TRBD1 (6 bases). The V gene lost 7 bases and the J gene lost 2 bases, with 15 bases spanning the gap. CDR1 is MNHNS and CDR2 is SASEGT in the germline V gene. There are 14 residues in the CDR3. The CDR3 is CASMQGRQTYEQYF. CDR3 DNA: TGTGCCAGCATGCAGGGGCGCCAAACCTACGAGCAGTACTTC.

This chain uses TRBV27 with TRBJ2-7, with no clear D. Germline V CDR1 and CDR2: MNHEY, SMNVEV (reference sequence). The CDR3 has 13 amino acids. The V gene lost 3 bases and the J gene lost 1 base, with 7 bases spanning the gap. The DNA for the CDR3 is TGTGCCAGCAGTTTTTACCGGTCCTACGAGCAGTACTTC. This sequence encodes CASSFYRSYEQYF.

Only a few counts were recorded for this clonotype. V and J are TRBV4-3 and TRBJ1-2; the D is unclear. Germline V gives CDR1 LGHNA, CDR2 YSLEER. V dropped 0 bases and J dropped 3 bases, with 11 bases sitting between them. The CDR3 extends over 15 amino acids. The CDR3 loop reads CASSQDLGSHYGYTF. In DNA, the CDR3 is TGCGCCAGCAGCCAAGATCTCGGGAGCCACTATGGCTACACCTTC.

The V and J genes are TRBV5-1 and TRBJ1-2; TRBD1 aligns across 7 bases. The CDR3 totals 15 residues. J lost 4 bases, V lost 0 bases, and 6 bases had no gene match. The germline V gene encodes CDR1 SGHRS and CDR2 YFSETQ. The CDR3, as DNA: TGCGCCAGCAGCTTGGACAGGGGTCTTCCCTATGGCTACACCTTC. As protein: CASSLDRGLPYGYTF. The full variable domain, with the rest looked up from reference TRBV5-1 and TRBJ1-2, is KAGVTQTPRYLIKTRGQQVTLSCSPISGHRSVSWYQQTPGQGLQFLFEYFSETQRNKGNFPGRFSGRQFSNSRSEMNVSTLELGDSALYLCASSLDRGLPYGYTFGSGTRLTVV.